This T cell receptor (beta chain) was retrieved from a study of blood T cell repertoires in COVID-19. The CDR3 consists of 12 residues. Trimming removed 1 base from V and 5 bases from J, with 6 bases in between. Germline values: CDR1 SGHTS, CDR2 YDEGEE. Authors' methods: Reference gene primers were amplified, and this amplification served to estimate nucleated cell counts. Clones were read by immunoSEQ multiplex PCR, and TCRdb kept only the in-frame ones, dropping some. V and J calls and clone size come straight from that table; D and trimming were deduced from the DNA. The table shows about 180,000 clones, with 88% occurring only once. Participants' own reports of clinical history determined their cohort assignment.

The specimen was PBMCs or T cells enriched from blood (not recorded which). This sequence joins TRBV5-8 and TRBJ1-1; TRBD1 is a possible D gene (5 bases). The sequence was obtained from a woman between 18 and 30 years old who had recovered from COVID-19. CDR3 bases: TGTGCCAGCAGCTTGCGGGGGACTGAAGCTTTCTTT. Its translation is CASSLRGTEAFF.